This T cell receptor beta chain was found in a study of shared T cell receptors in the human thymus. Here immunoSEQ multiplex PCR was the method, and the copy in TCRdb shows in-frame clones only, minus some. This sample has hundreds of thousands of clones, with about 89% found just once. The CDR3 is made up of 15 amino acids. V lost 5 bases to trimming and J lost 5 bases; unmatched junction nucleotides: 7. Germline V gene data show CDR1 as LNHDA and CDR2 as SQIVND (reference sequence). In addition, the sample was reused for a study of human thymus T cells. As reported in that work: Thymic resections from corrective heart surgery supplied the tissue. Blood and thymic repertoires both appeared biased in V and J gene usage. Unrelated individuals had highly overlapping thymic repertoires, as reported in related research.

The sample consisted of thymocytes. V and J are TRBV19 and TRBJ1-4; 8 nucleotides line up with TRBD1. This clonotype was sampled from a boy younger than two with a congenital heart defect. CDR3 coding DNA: TGTGCCAGTAGTGGGGGACAGGCAATAAATGAAAAACTGTTTTTT. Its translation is CASSGGQAINEKLFF.